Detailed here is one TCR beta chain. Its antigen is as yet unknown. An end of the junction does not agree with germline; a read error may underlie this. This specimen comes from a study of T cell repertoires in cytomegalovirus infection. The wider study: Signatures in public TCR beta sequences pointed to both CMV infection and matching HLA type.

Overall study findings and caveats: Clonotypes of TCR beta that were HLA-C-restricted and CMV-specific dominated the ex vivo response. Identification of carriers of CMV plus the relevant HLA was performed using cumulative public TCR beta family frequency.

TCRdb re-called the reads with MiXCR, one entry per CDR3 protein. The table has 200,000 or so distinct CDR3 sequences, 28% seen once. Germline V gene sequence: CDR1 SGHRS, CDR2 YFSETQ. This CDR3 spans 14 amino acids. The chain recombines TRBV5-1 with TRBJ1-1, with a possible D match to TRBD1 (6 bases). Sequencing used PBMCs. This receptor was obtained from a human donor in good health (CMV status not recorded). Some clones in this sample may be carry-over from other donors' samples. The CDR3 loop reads CVSSLGGPGDEAFF. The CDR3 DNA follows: TGCGTCAGCAGCCTGGGGGGGCCGGGGGACGAAGCTTTCTTT.